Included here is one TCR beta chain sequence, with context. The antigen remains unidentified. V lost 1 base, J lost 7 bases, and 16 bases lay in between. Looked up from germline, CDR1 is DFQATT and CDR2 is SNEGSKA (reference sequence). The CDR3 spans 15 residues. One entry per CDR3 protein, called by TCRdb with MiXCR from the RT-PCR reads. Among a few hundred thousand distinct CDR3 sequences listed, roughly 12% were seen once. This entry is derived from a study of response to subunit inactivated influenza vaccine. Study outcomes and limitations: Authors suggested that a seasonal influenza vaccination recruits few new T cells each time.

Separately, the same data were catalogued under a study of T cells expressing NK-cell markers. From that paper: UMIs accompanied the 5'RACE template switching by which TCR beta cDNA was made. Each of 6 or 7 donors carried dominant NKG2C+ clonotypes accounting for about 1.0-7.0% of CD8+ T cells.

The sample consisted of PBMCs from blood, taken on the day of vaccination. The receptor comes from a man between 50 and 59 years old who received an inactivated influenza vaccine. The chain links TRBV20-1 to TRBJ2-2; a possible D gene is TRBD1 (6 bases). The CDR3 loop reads CSARVTGFGIGELFF. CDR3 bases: TGCAGTGCTAGAGTCACAGGGTTTGGGATCGGGGAGCTGTTTTTT.